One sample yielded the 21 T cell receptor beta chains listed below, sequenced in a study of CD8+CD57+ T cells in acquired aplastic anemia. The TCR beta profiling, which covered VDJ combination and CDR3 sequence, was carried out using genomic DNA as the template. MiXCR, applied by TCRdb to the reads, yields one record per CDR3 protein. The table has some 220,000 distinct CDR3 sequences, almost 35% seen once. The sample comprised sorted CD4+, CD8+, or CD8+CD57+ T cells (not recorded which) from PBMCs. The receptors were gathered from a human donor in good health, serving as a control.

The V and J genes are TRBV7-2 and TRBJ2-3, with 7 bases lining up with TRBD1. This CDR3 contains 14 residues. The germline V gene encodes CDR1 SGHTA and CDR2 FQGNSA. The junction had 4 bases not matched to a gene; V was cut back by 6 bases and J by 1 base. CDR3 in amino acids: CASRLGQGTDTQYF. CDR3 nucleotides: TGTGCCAGCAGGCTCGGACAGGGCACAGATACGCAGTATTTT.

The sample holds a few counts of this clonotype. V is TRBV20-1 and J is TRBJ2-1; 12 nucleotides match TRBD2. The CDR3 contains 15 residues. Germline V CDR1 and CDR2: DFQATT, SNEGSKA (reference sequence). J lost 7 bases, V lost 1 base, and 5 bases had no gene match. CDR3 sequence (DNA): TGCAGTGCTAGAGGGCTAGCGGGGGGGCGGAATGAGCAGTTCTTC. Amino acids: CSARGLAGGRNEQFF.

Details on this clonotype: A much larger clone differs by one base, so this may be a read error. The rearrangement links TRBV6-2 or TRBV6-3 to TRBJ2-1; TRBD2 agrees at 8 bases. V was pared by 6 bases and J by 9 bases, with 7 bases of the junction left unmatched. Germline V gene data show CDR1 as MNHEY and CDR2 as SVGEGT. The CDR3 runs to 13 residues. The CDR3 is CASRKRTSTEQFF. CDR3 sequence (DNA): TGTGCCAGCAGAAAACGGACTAGCACTGAGCAGTTCTTC.

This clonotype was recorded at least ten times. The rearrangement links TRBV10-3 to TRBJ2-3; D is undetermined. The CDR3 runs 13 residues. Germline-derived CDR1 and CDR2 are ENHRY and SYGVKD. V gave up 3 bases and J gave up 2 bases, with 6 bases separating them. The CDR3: CAISEDNTDTQYF. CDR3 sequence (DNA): TGTGCCATCAGTGAAGACAACACAGATACGCAGTATTTT.

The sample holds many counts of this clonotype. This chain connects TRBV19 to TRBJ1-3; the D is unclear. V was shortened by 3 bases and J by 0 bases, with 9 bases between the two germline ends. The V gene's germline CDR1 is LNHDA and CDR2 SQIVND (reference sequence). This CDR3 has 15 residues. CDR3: CASSINSDSGNTIYF. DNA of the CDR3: TGTGCCAGTAGTATCAACAGCGACTCTGGAAACACCATATATTTT.

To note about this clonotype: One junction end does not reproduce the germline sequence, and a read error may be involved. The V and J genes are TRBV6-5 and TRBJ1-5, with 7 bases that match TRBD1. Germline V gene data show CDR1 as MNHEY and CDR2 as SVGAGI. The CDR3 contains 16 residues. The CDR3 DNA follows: TGTGCCAGCAGTTCGACAGGGAGAGGGAGCAATCTGCCCCAGCATTTT. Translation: CASSSTGRGSNLPQHF.

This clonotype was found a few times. The CDR3 DNA reads TGCGCCAGCAGCTTGGGCTGGACTGAAGCTTTCTTT. As protein: CASSLGWTEAFF. The chain is built from TRBV5-1 and TRBJ1-1, with no clear D. The germline V gene encodes CDR1 SGHRS and CDR2 YFSETQ. The CDR3 has 12 residues. V lost 0 bases to trimming and J lost 5 bases, with 5 bases between them.

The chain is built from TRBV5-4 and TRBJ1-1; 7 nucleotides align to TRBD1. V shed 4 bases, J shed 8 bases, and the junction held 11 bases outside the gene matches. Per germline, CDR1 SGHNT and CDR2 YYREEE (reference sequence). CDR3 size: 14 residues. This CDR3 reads CASSRRDSPSEAFF. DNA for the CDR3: TGTGCCAGCAGCCGAAGGGACAGCCCGAGCGAAGCTTTCTTT.

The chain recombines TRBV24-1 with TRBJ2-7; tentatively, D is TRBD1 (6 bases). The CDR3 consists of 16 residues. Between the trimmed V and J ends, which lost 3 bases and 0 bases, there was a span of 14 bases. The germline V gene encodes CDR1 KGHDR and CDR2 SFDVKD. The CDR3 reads CATSDGKQGYSYEQYF. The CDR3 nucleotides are TGTGCCACCAGTGATGGGAAACAGGGTTACTCCTACGAGCAGTACTTC.

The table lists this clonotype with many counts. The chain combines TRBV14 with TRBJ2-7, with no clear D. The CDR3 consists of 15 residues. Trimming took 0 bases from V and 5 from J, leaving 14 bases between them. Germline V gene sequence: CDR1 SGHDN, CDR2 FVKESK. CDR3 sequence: CASSQDHETWHEQYF. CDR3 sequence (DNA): TGTGCCAGCAGCCAAGATCACGAGACATGGCACGAGCAGTACTTC.

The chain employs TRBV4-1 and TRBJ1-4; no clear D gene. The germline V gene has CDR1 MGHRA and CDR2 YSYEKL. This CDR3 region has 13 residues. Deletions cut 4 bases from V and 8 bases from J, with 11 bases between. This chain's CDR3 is CASSLSLGEKLFF. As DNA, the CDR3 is TGCGCCAGCAGCCTTTCTTTAGGGGAAAAACTGTTTTTT.

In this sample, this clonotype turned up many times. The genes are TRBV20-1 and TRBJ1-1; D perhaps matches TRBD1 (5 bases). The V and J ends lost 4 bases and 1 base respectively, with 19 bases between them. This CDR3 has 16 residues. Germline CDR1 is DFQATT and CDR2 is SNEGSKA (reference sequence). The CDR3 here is CSAMGRVYVANTEAFF. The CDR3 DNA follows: TGCAGTGCTATGGGCAGGGTCTACGTGGCGAACACTGAAGCTTTCTTT.

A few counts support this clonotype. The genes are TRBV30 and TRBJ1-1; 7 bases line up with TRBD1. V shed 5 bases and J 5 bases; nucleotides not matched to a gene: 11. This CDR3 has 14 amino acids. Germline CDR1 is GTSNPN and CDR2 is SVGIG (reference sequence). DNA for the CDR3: TGTGCCTGGTACAAGACAGGGCTCGGGACTGAAGCTTTCTTT. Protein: CAWYKTGLGTEAFF. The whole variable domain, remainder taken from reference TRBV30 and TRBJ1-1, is SQTIHQWPATLVQPVGSPLSLECTVEGTSNPNLYWYRQAAGRGLQLLFYSVGIGQISSEVPQNLSASRPQDRQFILSSKKLLLSDSGFYLCAWYKTGLGTEAFFGQGTRLTVV.

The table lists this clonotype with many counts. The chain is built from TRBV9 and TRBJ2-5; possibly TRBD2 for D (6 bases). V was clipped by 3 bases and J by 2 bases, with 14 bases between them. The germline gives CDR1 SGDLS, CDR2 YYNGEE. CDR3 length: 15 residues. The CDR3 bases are TGTGCCAGCAGCGCTGGGGACTTTGGTCAAGAGACCCAGTACTTC. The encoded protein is CASSAGDFGQETQYF.

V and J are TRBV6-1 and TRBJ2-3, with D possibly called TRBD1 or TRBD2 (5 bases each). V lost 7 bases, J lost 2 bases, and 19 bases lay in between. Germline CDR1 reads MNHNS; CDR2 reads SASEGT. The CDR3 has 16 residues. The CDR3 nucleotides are TGTGCCAGCAAATGGGGGAGAGGACAACCCACAGATACGCAGTATTTT. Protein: CASKWGRGQPTDTQYF.

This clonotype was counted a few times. CDR3: CASARGVNTEAFF. The CDR3 nucleotides read TGTGCCAGCGCTAGAGGGGTTAACACTGAAGCTTTCTTT. This chain joins TRBV7-9 and TRBJ1-1; D might be TRBD1 (5 bases). Trimming shortened V by 8 bases and J by 2 bases, and 12 bases separated the two germline ends. From germline, CDR1 is SEHNR and CDR2 FQNEAQ (reference sequence). The CDR3 spans 13 residues.

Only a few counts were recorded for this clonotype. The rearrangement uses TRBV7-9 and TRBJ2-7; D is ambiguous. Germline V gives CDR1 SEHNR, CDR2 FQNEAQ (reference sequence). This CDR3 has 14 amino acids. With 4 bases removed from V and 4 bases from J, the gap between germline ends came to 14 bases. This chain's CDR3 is CASSSPVGQYEQYF. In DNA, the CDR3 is TGTGCCAGCAGCTCGCCAGTCGGGCAATACGAGCAGTACTTC.

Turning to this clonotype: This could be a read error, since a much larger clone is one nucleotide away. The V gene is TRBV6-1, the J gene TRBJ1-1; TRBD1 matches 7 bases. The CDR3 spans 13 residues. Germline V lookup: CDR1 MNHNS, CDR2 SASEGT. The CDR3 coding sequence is TGTGTCAGCGCGGACAGGCCGTTTACTGAAGCTTTCTTT. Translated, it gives CVSADRPFTEAFF.

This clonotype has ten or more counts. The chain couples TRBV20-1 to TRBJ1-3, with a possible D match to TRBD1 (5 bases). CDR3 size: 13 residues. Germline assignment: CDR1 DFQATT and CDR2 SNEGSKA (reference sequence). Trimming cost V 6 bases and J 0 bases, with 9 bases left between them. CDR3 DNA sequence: TGCAGTGCCCCGGACAACTCTGGAAACACCATATATTTT. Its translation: CSAPDNSGNTIYF.

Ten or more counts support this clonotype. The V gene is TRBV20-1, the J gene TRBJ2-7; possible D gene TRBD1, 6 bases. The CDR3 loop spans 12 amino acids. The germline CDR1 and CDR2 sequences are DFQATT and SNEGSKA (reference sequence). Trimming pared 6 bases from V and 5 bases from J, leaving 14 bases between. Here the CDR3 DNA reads TGCAGTGCCGAAGGGAACAGGGACGAGCAGTACTTC. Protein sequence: CSAEGNRDEQYF.

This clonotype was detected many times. CDR3 amino acids: CASSGRTGVTYNEQFF. The CDR3 DNA follows: TGTGCCAGCAGTGGGAGGACAGGTGTCACCTACAATGAGCAGTTCTTC. This chain connects TRBV25-1 to TRBJ2-1, with 7 bases aligning to TRBD1. The V gene end was trimmed by 4 bases and the J gene end by 2 bases; junction bases not matched to a gene: 8. CDR3 length: 16 amino acids. CDR1 MGHDK and CDR2 SYGVNS come from the germline V gene.